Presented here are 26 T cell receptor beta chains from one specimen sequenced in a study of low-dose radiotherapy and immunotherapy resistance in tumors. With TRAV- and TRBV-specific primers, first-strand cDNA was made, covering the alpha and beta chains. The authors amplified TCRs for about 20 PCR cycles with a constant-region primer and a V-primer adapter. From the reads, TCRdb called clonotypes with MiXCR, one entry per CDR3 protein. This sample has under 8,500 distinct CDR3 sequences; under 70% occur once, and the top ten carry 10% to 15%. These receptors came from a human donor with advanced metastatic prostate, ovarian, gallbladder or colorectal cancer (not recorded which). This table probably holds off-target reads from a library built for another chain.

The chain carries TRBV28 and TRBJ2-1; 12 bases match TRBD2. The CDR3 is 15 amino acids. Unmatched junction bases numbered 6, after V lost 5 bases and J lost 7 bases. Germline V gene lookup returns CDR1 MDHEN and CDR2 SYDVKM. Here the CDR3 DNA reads TGTGCCAGCAGTCAGACTAGCGGGAGAGTAAATGAGCAGTTCTTC. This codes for CASSQTSGRVNEQFF.

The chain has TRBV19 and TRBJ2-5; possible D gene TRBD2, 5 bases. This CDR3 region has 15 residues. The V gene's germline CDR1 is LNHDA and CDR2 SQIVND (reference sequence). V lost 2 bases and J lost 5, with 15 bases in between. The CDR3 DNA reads TGTGCCAGTAGTATATCGGGGAGCCCGTGGGAGACCCAGTACTTC. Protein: CASSISGSPWETQYF. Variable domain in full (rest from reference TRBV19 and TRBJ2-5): DGGITQSPKYLFRKEGQNVTLSCEQNLNHDAMYWYRQDPGQGLRLIYYSQIVNDFQKGDIAEGYSVSREKKESFPLTVTSAQKNPTAFYLCASSISGSPWETQYFGPGTRLLVL.

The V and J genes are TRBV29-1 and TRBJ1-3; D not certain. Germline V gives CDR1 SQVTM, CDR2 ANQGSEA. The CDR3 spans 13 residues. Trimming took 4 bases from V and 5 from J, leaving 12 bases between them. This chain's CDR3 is CSVVEGARNTIYF. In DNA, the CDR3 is TGCAGCGTTGTCGAGGGCGCGAGAAACACCATATATTTT.

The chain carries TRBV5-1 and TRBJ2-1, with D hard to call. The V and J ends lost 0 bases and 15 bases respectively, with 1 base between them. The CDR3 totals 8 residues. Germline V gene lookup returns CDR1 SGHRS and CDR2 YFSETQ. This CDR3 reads CASSLGFF. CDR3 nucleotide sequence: TGCGCCAGCAGCTTGGGGTTCTTC. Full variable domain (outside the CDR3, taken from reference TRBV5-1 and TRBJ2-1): KAGVTQTPRYLIKTRGQQVTLSCSPISGHRSVSWYQQTPGQGLQFLFEYFSETQRNKGNFPGRFSGRQFSNSRSEMNVSTLELGDSALYLCASSLGFFGPGTRLTVL.

The CDR3 DNA follows: TGCAGTGCTAGACCTCTCGGGACTAGCGGGGGGACTAAGGCCTACAATGAGCAGTTCTTC. As protein: CSARPLGTSGGTKAYNEQFF. This chain connects TRBV20-1 to TRBJ2-1, with 15 bases identical to TRBD2. Germline CDR1 is DFQATT and CDR2 is SNEGSKA (reference sequence). CDR3 length equals 20 residues. V lost 2 bases to trimming and J lost 2 bases; unmatched junction nucleotides: 13.

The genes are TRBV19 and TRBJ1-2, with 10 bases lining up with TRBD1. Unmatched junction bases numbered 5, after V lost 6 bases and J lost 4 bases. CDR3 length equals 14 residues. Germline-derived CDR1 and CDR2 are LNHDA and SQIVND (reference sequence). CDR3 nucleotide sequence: TGTGCCAGTAGGATGGACAGGGGGACCTATGGCTACACCTTC. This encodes CASRMDRGTYGYTF.

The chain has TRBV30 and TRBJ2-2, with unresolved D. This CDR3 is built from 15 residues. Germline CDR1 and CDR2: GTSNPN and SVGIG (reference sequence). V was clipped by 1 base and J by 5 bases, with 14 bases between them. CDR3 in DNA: TGTGCCTGGAGTGCCCTGCAAGTTCTGACCGGGGAGCTGTTTTTT. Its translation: CAWSALQVLTGELFF.

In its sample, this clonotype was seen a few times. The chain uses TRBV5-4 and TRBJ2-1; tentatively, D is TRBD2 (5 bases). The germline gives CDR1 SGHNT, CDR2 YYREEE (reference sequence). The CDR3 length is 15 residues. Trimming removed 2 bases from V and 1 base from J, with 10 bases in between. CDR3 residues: CASSFAGGSYNEQFF. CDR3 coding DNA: TGTGCCAGCAGCTTTGCGGGTGGGTCCTACAATGAGCAGTTCTTC.

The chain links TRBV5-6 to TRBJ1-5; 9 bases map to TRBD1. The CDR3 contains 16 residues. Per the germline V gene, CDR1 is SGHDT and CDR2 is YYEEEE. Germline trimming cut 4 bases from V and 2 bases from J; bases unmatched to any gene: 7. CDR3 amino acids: CASSPDRGFGNQPQHF. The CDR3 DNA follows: TGTGCCAGCAGCCCGGACAGGGGCTTTGGCAATCAGCCCCAGCATTTT.

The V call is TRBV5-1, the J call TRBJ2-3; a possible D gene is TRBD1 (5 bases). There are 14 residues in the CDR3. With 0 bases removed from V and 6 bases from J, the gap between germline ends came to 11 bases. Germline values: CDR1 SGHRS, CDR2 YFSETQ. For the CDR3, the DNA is TGCGCCAGCAGCTTGGATGGGGCTAAGGATACGCAGTATTTT. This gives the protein CASSLDGAKDTQYF.

In DNA form, the CDR3 reads TGTGCCAGCAGCCAAGGTTTAAGGGGCGCAGCATCACCCCTCCACTTT. It yields the protein CASSQGLRGAASPLHF. The rearrangement links TRBV3-1 to TRBJ1-6; possible D gene TRBD1, 5 bases. This CDR3 spans 16 amino acids. The V end was cut by 1 base, the J end by 10 bases, with 17 bases between. Germline CDR1 and CDR2: LGHDT and YNNKEL (reference sequence).

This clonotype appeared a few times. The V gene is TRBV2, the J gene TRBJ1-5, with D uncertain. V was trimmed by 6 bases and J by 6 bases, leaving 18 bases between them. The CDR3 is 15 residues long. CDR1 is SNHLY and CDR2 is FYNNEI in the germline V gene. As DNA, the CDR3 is TGTGCCAGCAGGCCCCCCGGCGGTCCGTCTCAGCCCCAGCATTTT. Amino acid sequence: CASRPPGGPSQPQHF. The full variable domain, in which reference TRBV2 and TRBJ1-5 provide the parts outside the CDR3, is EPEVTQTPSHQVTQMGQEVILRCVPISNHLYFYWYRQILGQKVEFLVSFYNNEISEKSEIFDDQFSVERPDGSNFTLKIRSTKLEDSAMYFCASRPPGGPSQPQHFGDGTRLSIL.

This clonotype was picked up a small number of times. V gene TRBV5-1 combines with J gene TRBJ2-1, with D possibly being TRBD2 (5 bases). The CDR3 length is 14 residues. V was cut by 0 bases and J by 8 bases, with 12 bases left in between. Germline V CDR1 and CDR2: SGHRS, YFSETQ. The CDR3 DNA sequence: TGCGCCAGCAGCTTGGGGCGGGCAGAGCATGAGCAGTTCTTC. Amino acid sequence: CASSLGRAEHEQFF.

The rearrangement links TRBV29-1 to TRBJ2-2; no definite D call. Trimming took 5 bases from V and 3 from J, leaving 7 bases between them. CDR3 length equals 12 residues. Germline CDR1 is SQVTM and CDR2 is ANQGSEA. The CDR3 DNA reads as TGCAGCGTTCGAGCTTACACCGGGGAGCTGTTTTTT. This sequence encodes CSVRAYTGELFF.

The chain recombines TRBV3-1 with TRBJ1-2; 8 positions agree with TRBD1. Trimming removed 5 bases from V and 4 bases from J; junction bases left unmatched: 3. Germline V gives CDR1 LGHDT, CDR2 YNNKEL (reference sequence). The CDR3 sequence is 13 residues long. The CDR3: CASSVDRAYGYTF. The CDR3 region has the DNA TGTGCCAGCAGCGTGGACAGGGCCTATGGCTACACCTTC. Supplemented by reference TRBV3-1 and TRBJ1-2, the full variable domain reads DTAVSQTPKYLVTQMGNDKSIKCEQNLGHDTMYWYKQDSKKFLKIMFSYNNKELIINETVPNRFSPKSPDKAHLNLHINSLELGDSAVYFCASSVDRAYGYTFGSGTRLTVV.

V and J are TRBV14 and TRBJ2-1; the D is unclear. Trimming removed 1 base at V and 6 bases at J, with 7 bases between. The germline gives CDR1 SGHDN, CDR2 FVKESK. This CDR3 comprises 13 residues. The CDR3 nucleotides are TGTGCCAGCAGCCAAGGCAGATCCAATGAGCAGTTCTTC. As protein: CASSQGRSNEQFF.

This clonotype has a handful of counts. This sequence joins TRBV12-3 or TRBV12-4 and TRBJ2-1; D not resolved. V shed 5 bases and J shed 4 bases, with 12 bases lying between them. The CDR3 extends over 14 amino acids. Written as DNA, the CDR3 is TGTGCCAGCAGTACGGGTGAAGGGTACAATGAGCAGTTCTTC. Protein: CASSTGEGYNEQFF.

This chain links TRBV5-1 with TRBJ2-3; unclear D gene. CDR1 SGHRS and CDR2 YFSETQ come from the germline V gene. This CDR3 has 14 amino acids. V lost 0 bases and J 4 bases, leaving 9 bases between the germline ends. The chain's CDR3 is CASSLEKSADTQYF. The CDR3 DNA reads TGCGCCAGCAGCTTGGAGAAGTCTGCAGATACGCAGTATTTT. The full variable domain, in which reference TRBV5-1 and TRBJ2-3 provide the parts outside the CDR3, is KAGVTQTPRYLIKTRGQQVTLSCSPISGHRSVSWYQQTPGQGLQFLFEYFSETQRNKGNFPGRFSGRQFSNSRSEMNVSTLELGDSALYLCASSLEKSADTQYFGPGTRLTVL.

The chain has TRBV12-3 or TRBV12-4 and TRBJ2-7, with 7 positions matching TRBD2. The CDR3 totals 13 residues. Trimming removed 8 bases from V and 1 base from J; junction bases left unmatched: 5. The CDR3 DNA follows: TGTGCCAGCGGCCTCGGGGGGTCCTACGAGCAGTACTTC. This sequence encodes CASGLGGSYEQYF.

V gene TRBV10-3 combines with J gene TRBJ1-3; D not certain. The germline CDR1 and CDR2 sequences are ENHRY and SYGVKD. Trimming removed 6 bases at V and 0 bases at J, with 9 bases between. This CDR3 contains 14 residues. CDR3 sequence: CAIRERGSGNTIYF. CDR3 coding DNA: TGTGCCATCAGGGAAAGAGGCTCTGGAAACACCATATATTTT.

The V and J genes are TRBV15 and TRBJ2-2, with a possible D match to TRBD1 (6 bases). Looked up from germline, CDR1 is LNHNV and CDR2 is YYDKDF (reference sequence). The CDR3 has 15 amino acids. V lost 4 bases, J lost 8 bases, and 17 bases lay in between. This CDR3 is CATSTGRGKVGELFF. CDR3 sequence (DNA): TGTGCCACCAGCACAGGAAGGGGGAAGGTGGGGGAGCTGTTTTTT.

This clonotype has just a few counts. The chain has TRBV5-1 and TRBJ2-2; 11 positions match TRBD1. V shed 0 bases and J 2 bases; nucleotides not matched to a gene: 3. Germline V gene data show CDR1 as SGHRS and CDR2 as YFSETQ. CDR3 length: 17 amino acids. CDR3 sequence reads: CASSLVRTGGNTGELFF. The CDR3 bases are TGCGCCAGCAGCTTGGTCCGGACAGGGGGCAACACCGGGGAGCTGTTTTTT.

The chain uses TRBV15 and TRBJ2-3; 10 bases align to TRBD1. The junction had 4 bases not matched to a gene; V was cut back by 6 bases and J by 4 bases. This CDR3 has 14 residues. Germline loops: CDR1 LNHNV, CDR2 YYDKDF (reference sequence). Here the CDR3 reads CATRIGTGADTQYF. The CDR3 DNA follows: TGTGCCACCAGGATCGGGACAGGGGCAGATACGCAGTATTTT.

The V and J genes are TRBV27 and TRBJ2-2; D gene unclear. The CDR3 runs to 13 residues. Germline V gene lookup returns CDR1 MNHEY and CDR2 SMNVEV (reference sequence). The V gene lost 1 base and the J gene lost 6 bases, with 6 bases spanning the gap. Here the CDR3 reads CASSLWVPGELFF. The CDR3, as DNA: TGTGCCAGCAGTTTATGGGTGCCCGGGGAGCTGTTTTTT.

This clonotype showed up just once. DNA for the CDR3: TGTGCCAGCAGCCAAGAGCCGGGGCGGGGCACTGAAGCTTTCTTT. Translated, it gives CASSQEPGRGTEAFF. The chain employs TRBV3-1 and TRBJ1-1, with D perhaps matching TRBD1 (5 bases). The CDR3 has 15 residues. Germline CDR1 is LGHDT and CDR2 is YNNKEL (reference sequence). V shed 0 bases and J shed 4 bases, with 12 bases lying between them.

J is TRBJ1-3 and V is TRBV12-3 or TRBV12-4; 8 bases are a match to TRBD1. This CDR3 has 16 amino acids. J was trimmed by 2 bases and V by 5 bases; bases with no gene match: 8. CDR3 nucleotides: TGTGCCAGCAGTCCATGGACAGGGACGGCTGGAAACACCATATATTTT. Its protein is CASSPWTGTAGNTIYF.